The 3 T cell receptor beta chains presented below share a single source sample, sequenced in a study of cytotoxic CD8 clonotypes in ibrutinib-treated CLL. Profiled with immunoSEQ multiplex PCR; TCRdb holds only in-frame clones, not every one. The sample holds over 140,000 clones, over 75% seen once. Specimen: PBMCs, collected after 36 months of ibrutinib treatment. Receptors originate from a human donor with chronic lymphocytic leukemia.

The gene calls are TRBV28 and TRBJ1-5; D unresolved. The V end was cut by 3 bases, the J end by 7 bases, with 7 bases between. In germline, CDR1 is MDHEN, CDR2 SYDVKM. CDR3 length: 12 residues. The CDR3 DNA is TGTGCCAGCAGTTTCAGATGGCAGCCCCAGCATTTT. Amino acids: CASSFRWQPQHF.

The rearrangement joins TRBV18 to TRBJ2-7; the D gene is possibly TRBD2 (5 bases). Germline V gene data show CDR1 as KGHSH and CDR2 as LQKENI. V dropped 2 bases and J dropped 4 bases, with 6 bases sitting between them. This CDR3 is built from 12 residues. CDR3 coding DNA: TGTGCCAGCTCACCAGGGAGATACGAGCAGTACTTC. It encodes CASSPGRYEQYF.

The chain links TRBV18 to TRBJ2-2; tentative D call: TRBD2 (6 bases). Germline CDR1 KGHSH, CDR2 LQKENI. The CDR3 is 16 residues long. V was cut by 5 bases and J by 0 bases, with 13 bases left in between. The CDR3: CASSFTAGTNTGELFF. Here the CDR3 DNA reads TGTGCCAGCTCATTCACTGCGGGGACGAACACCGGGGAGCTGTTTTTT.